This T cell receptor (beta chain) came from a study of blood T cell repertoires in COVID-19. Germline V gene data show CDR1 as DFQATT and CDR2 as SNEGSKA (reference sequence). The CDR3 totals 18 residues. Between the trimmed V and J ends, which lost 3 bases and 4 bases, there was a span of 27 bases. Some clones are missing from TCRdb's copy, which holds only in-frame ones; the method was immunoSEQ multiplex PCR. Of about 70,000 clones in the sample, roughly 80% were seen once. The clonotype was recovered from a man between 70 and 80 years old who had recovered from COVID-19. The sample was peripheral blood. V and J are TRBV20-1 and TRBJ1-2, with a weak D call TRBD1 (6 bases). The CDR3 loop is CSASIEPRRGLFFYGYTF. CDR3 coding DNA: TGCAGTGCTAGTATTGAGCCCAGGCGGGGGCTTTTCTTCTATGGCTACACCTTC.